The 20 T cell receptor beta chains below all came from one sample that was sequenced in a study of identical twins. TCRdb re-derived calls from the 5' RACE reads in MiXCR, one entry per CDR3 protein. Found here are about 570,000 distinct CDR3 sequences, 9% to 10% of them singletons; the top ten hold 2.5% to 3.5%. The same sample was also used in a study of yellow fever vaccine responses in identical twins.

The specimen was PBMCs. The receptors derive from a woman aged 18-29 years in good health.

This clonotype was detected many times. The chain links TRBV2 to TRBJ1-6; TRBD1 matches at 8 bases. The CDR3 extends over 14 amino acids. The germline V gene has CDR1 SNHLY and CDR2 FYNNEI. With V trimmed by 5 bases and J by 7 bases, 4 bases remained unmatched. The CDR3 loop is CASSLQGANSPLHF. CDR3 coding DNA: TGTGCCAGCAGTTTGCAGGGGGCCAATTCACCCCTCCACTTT.

The gene calls are TRBV6-5 and TRBJ2-7; D may be TRBD1 (5 bases). CDR1 is MNHEY and CDR2 is SVGAGI in the germline V gene. CDR3 length: 14 amino acids. With 5 bases removed from V and 0 bases from J, the gap between germline ends came to 11 bases. The chain's CDR3 is CASSNIQDSYEQYF. The CDR3 DNA sequence: TGTGCCAGCAGTAACATACAGGACTCCTACGAGCAGTACTTC.

The sample holds a few counts of this clonotype. The rearrangement uses TRBV5-1 and TRBJ2-7, with unresolved D. Per germline, CDR1 SGHRS and CDR2 YFSETQ. The V gene lost 0 bases and the J gene lost 6 bases, with 10 bases spanning the gap. The CDR3 has 13 residues. CDR3 residues: CASSLATVGEQYF. CDR3 sequence (DNA): TGCGCCAGCAGCTTGGCAACGGTGGGCGAGCAGTACTTC.

The V call is TRBV20-1, the J call TRBJ1-6; no clear D gene. The CDR3 contains 13 residues. V shed 3 bases and J shed 5 bases, with 8 bases lying between them. CDR1 and CDR2 from the germline V gene are DFQATT and SNEGSKA (reference sequence). This CDR3 is CSASRSDNSPLHF. In DNA form, the CDR3 reads TGCAGTGCTAGTAGAAGCGATAATTCACCCCTCCACTTT.

The rearrangement uses TRBV11-2 and TRBJ1-1, with no clear D. The CDR3 has 13 amino acids. Trimming cost V 6 bases and J 0 bases, with 8 bases left between them. CDR1 is SGHAT, CDR2 FQNNGV, per germline. The CDR3 loop is CASRYGLNTEAFF. In nucleotides, the CDR3 is TGTGCCAGCAGATATGGATTGAACACTGAAGCTTTCTTT.

A few counts support this clonotype. The chain recombines TRBV12-3 or TRBV12-4 with TRBJ2-7; 9 bases are a match to TRBD2. J gave up 2 bases and V 7 bases, and 6 bases lay outside the gene matches. This CDR3 is 14 amino acids long. The CDR3 spells CASNRAGGPYEQYF. CDR3 sequence (DNA): TGTGCCAGCAACCGGGCGGGGGGGCCCTACGAGCAGTACTTC.

This chain links TRBV6-5 with TRBJ1-2, with D hard to call. The ends were cut back, 0 bases at V and 0 bases at J, with 5 bases in the middle. Germline CDR1 MNHEY, CDR2 SVGAGI. The CDR3 contains 14 residues. The CDR3 sequence is CASSYSPANYGYTF. The DNA for the CDR3 is TGTGCCAGCAGTTACTCGCCAGCTAACTATGGCTACACCTTC.

This clonotype has at least ten counts. The rearrangement uses TRBV12-3 or TRBV12-4 and TRBJ2-4; 8 bases are a match to TRBD2. This CDR3 has 15 residues. V shed 1 base, J shed 5 bases, and the junction held 4 bases outside the gene matches. CDR3 residues: CASSLGREVQNIQYF. Written as DNA, the CDR3 is TGTGCCAGCAGTTTAGGGCGGGAGGTCCAAAACATTCAGTACTTC.

This clonotype was detected only a few times. The J gene is TRBJ2-5, the V gene TRBV4-3; D may match TRBD1 or TRBD2 (5 bases each). This CDR3 region has 16 residues. Germline V gene data show CDR1 as LGHNA and CDR2 as YSLEER. V lost 0 bases and J lost 5, with 16 bases in between. Written as DNA, the CDR3 is TGCGCCAGCAGCCAAGACCTGCCAGGGAGTGGGGAGACCCAGTACTTC. Translating gives CASSQDLPGSGETQYF.

The J gene is TRBJ2-3, the V gene TRBV6-1; TRBD1 is a possible D gene (6 bases). The CDR3 consists of 15 residues. V dropped 6 bases and J dropped 2 bases, with 15 bases sitting between them. Germline V lookup: CDR1 MNHNS, CDR2 SASEGT. CDR3 sequence reads: CASRNRQETTDTQYF. CDR3 sequence (DNA): TGTGCCAGCAGAAACCGACAGGAGACCACAGATACGCAGTATTTT.

Comment on this clonotype: This clone may be a read error of a much larger clone one base away. The chain uses TRBV14 and TRBJ2-7, with D possibly being TRBD2 (6 bases). The CDR3 is made up of 18 amino acids. The germline V gene has CDR1 SGHDN and CDR2 FVKESK. CDR3 DNA sequence: TGTGCCAGCAGCCATGAGATCCTAAAAGGGACTTTCTCCTACGAGCGGTACTTC. This codes for CASSHEILKGTFSYERYF. Together with reference TRBV14 and TRBJ2-7, the CDR3 gives the full variable domain: EAGVTQFPSHSVIEKGQTVTLRCDPISGHDNLYWYRRVMGKEIKFLLHFVKESKQDESGMPNNRFLAERTGGTYSTLKVQPAELEDSGVYFCASSHEILKGTFSYERYFGPGTRLTVT.

The CDR3 DNA sequence: TGTGCCAGCAGCCAAGAATTAGCGGGGCCGTACAATGAGCAGTTCTTC. This sequence encodes CASSQELAGPYNEQFF. The chain recombines TRBV14 with TRBJ2-1; TRBD2 agrees at 8 bases. The germline V gene has CDR1 SGHDN and CDR2 FVKESK. This CDR3 contains 16 residues. With 0 bases clipped from V and 4 bases from J, the junction kept 5 bases outside the gene matches.

This clonotype was recorded many times. The rearrangement uses TRBV29-1 and TRBJ1-5, with D maybe TRBD1 (5 bases). Trimming removed 0 bases from V and 2 bases from J, with 8 bases in between. Looked up from germline, CDR1 is SQVTM and CDR2 is ANQGSEA. The CDR3 covers 14 residues. CDR3 coding DNA: TGCAGCGTTGAAGAGGGAGGGGGCAATCAGCCCCAGCATTTT. As protein: CSVEEGGGNQPQHF.

This clonotype was recorded many times. The CDR3 nucleotides are TGCAGTGCCTCGACTGGCTCCTACGAGCAGTACTTC. The encoded protein is CSASTGSYEQYF. This chain joins TRBV20-1 and TRBJ2-7; no reliable D call. This CDR3 region has 12 residues. Germline V CDR1 and CDR2: DFQATT, SNEGSKA (reference sequence). Trimming cost V 6 bases and J 0 bases, with 9 bases left between them.

This clonotype has a count of ten or more. The chain has TRBV12-3 or TRBV12-4 and TRBJ2-7; D is unresolved. The CDR3 sequence is 12 residues long. V lost 5 bases to trimming and J lost 5 bases, with 10 bases between them. The CDR3 spells CASSPGPDEQYF. In DNA form, the CDR3 reads TGTGCCAGCAGTCCCGGGCCCGACGAGCAGTACTTC.

This rearrangement joins TRBV19 to TRBJ1-1; TRBD1 is a possible D gene (6 bases). The CDR3 is 14 amino acids. From germline, CDR1 is LNHDA and CDR2 SQIVND (reference sequence). V was shortened by 3 bases and J by 5 bases, with 13 bases between the two germline ends. The CDR3 DNA reads TGTGCCAGTAGTATCGGACAGAAGGGGACTGAAGCTTTCTTT. Protein: CASSIGQKGTEAFF.

This clonotype was observed a few times. The chain employs TRBV21-1 and TRBJ2-7; no check of the table's D call, TRBD1, against the DNA was made. TRBV21-1 corresponds to a pseudogene. This CDR3 has 12 amino acids. This chain's CDR3 is CASSKGRGEQYF. For the CDR3, the DNA is TGTGCCAGCAGCAAGGGCAGGGGCGAGCAGTACTTC.

This clonotype was detected ten times or more. The chain couples TRBV20-1 to TRBJ1-5; a possible D gene is TRBD1 (6 bases). Germline-derived CDR1 and CDR2 are DFQATT and SNEGSKA (reference sequence). V lost 3 bases to trimming and J lost 6 bases, with 9 bases between them. This CDR3 has 12 amino acids. This CDR3 reads CSASEGVQPQHF. The CDR3 DNA follows: TGCAGTGCTAGCGAGGGGGTTCAGCCCCAGCATTTT.

This clonotype was detected once. At one end, the junction sequence differs from germline, possibly due to a read error. The rearrangement links TRBV12-3 or TRBV12-4 to TRBJ2-7; D ambiguous. The CDR3 runs 13 residues. The DNA for the CDR3 is TGTACCAGCAGTTTAGATCCCGCATACGAGCAGTACTTC. This sequence encodes CTSSLDPAYEQYF.

This rearrangement joins TRBV20-1 to TRBJ2-2; D may be TRBD1 (6 bases). The CDR3 is made up of 13 amino acids. Between the trimmed V and J ends, which lost 4 bases and 4 bases, there was a span of 10 bases. Looked up from germline, CDR1 is DFQATT and CDR2 is SNEGSKA (reference sequence). CDR3 in DNA: TGCAGTGCTACGCGCAGGGGCACCGGGGAGCTGTTTTTT. As protein: CSATRRGTGELFF.